The 17 T cell receptor beta chains below come from one sample, sequenced in a study of T cells in localized non-small cell lung cancer. Data came from immunoSEQ multiplex PCR; TCRdb stores just in-frame clones and leaves some out. This sample carries about 1,500 clones, approximately 25% of them seen once, and the ten largest clones take approximately 12%. Sequences were derived from lung tumor tissue, sampled before any cancer treatment. All receptors come from a male donor aged 60 or over with stage II lung adenocarcinoma.

This clone is medium-sized within its sample. The chain employs TRBV28 and TRBJ2-3; 7 bases align to TRBD2. The CDR3 has 16 residues. V shed 5 bases and J 2 bases; nucleotides not matched to a gene: 10. The germline CDR1 and CDR2 sequences are MDHEN and SYDVKM. The CDR3, as DNA: TGTGCCAGCAGTACATCTAGCGGAGGAATCACAGATACGCAGTATTTT. Translation gives CASSTSSGGITDTQYF.

This clone was observed a handful of times. The CDR3 is CASSQGQGESLHRANVLTF. In DNA, the CDR3 is TGTGCCAGCAGCCAGGGACAGGGGGAGTCTCTGCACAGGGCCAACGTCCTGACTTTC. The chain uses TRBV14 and TRBJ2-6; TRBD1 agrees at 11 bases. V shed 3 bases and J 5 bases; nucleotides not matched to a gene: 12. Germline V gives CDR1 SGHDN, CDR2 FVKESK. CDR3 size: 19 residues.

There are a few counts of this clone. This chain joins TRBV5-1 and TRBJ1-4; TRBD1 matches 9 bases. The germline V gene encodes CDR1 SGHRS and CDR2 YFSETQ. V lost 6 bases, J lost 3 bases, and 12 bases stayed unmatched. The CDR3 contains 17 residues. DNA for the CDR3: TGCGCCAGCACACCTGGACAGGGGAGTTTAGCTAATGAAAAACTGTTTTTT. It translates to CASTPGQGSLANEKLFF.

In its sample, this clone is large. The chain links TRBV28 to TRBJ1-2, with D hard to call. The germline V gene encodes CDR1 MDHEN and CDR2 SYDVKM. V shed 2 bases and J shed 6 bases, with 19 bases lying between them. The CDR3 runs to 16 residues. The CDR3 bases are TGTGCCAGCAGTTTAATTTACTTTTTGGGTCAGGATGGCTACACCTTC. This encodes CASSLIYFLGQDGYTF.

This clone was observed a handful of times. V usage is TRBV28 and J usage is TRBJ2-1; 8 nucleotides match TRBD2. The CDR3 has 13 residues. In germline, CDR1 is MDHEN, CDR2 SYDVKM. The V and J ends lost 7 bases and 4 bases, in that order; junction bases with no gene match: 3. The CDR3 loop is CASTPGGYNEQFF. The CDR3, as DNA: TGTGCCAGCACTCCGGGAGGGTACAATGAGCAGTTCTTC. Looking up the rest from reference TRBV28 and TRBJ2-1 gives the full variable domain: DVKVTQSSRYLVKRTGEKVFLECVQDMDHENMFWYRQDPGLGLRLIYFSYDVKMKEKGDIPEGYSVSREKKERFSLILESASTNQTSMYLCASTPGGYNEQFFGPGTRLTVL.

CDR3 in amino acids: CASRGSPTEQYF. CDR3 coding DNA: TGTGCCAGCAGGGGTTCCCCTACGGAGCAGTACTTC. This chain links TRBV19 with TRBJ2-7; a weak D match, TRBD1 (6 bases). The CDR3 extends over 12 amino acids. V was clipped by 9 bases and J by 7 bases, with 16 bases between them. Germline-derived CDR1 and CDR2 are LNHDA and SQIVND (reference sequence). The full variable domain, in which reference TRBV19 and TRBJ2-7 provide the parts outside the CDR3, is DGGITQSPKYLFRKEGQNVTLSCEQNLNHDAMYWYRQDPGQGLRLIYYSQIVNDFQKGDIAEGYSVSREKKESFPLTVTSAQKNPTAFYLCASRGSPTEQYFGPGTRLTVT.

The chain couples TRBV18 to TRBJ2-7; D unclear. The CDR3 is 13 residues long. Germline loops: CDR1 KGHSH, CDR2 LQKENI. Trimming stripped 1 base from V and 8 bases from J, with 12 bases between. The CDR3: CASSPQDGSKQYF. The CDR3 DNA reads as TGTGCCAGCTCACCACAGGACGGATCGAAGCAGTACTTC.

This clone showed up just a few times. CDR3 amino acids: CASSPALGTGYGYTF. The CDR3 DNA follows: TGTGCCAGCAGTCCCGCCCTAGGGACAGGCTATGGCTACACCTTC. This rearrangement joins TRBV28 to TRBJ1-2, with TRBD1 matching over 8 bases. From germline, CDR1 is MDHEN and CDR2 SYDVKM. V lost 5 bases, J lost 4 bases, and 9 bases stayed unmatched. The CDR3 is made up of 15 amino acids.

The chain couples TRBV19 to TRBJ2-3; a weak D match, TRBD1 (5 bases). Per the germline V gene, CDR1 is LNHDA and CDR2 is SQIVND (reference sequence). V lost 10 bases to trimming and J lost 0 bases, with 20 bases between them. This CDR3 spans 16 amino acids. The CDR3 region has the DNA TGTGCCATCCTCAATAGGGGTTCGTGGAGCACAGATACGCAGTATTTT. This sequence encodes CAILNRGSWSTDTQYF.

This rearrangement joins TRBV6-8 to TRBJ1-4; D unclear. The V gene's germline CDR1 is MNHGY and CDR2 SAAAGT. This CDR3 has 15 amino acids. V was shortened by 7 bases and J by 7 bases, with 19 bases between the two germline ends. CDR3 coding DNA: TGTGCCAGCAAACCCCGTGCCTGGGTCGCTGAAAAACTGTTTTTT. Translation: CASKPRAWVAEKLFF.

By share, this clone counts as large. The chain carries TRBV6-8 and TRBJ2-7; D is uncertain. With 0 bases removed from V and 0 bases from J, the gap between germline ends came to 6 bases. Germline lookup yields CDR1 MNHGY and CDR2 SAAAGT. This CDR3 spans 14 amino acids. The CDR3 sequence: CASSYSQSSYEQYF. The CDR3 bases are TGTGCCAGCAGTTACTCGCAAAGCTCCTACGAGCAGTACTTC.

The chain is built from TRBV6-8 and TRBJ1-2, with D possibly being TRBD1 (6 bases). Trimming took off 6 bases at V and 2 bases at J, with 10 bases between the two ends. This CDR3 is built from 13 residues. Germline-derived CDR1 and CDR2 are MNHGY and SAAAGT. CDR3 in DNA: TGTGCCAGCAGGAAAGACAGGAACTATGGCTACACCTTC. Protein product: CASRKDRNYGYTF.

The gene calls are TRBV29-1 and TRBJ1-3, with a possible D match to TRBD1 (5 bases). Trimming removed 7 bases at V and 0 bases at J, with 10 bases between. The CDR3 runs to 13 residues. CDR1 SQVTM and CDR2 ANQGSEA come from the germline V gene. The DNA for the CDR3 is TGCAGCGCTCAGGGCTTCTCTGGAAACACCATATATTTT. Protein sequence: CSAQGFSGNTIYF.

The V and J genes are TRBV14 and TRBJ2-7; D gene ambiguous. In germline, CDR1 is SGHDN, CDR2 FVKESK. This CDR3 comprises 12 residues. V lost 3 bases to trimming and J lost 4 bases, with 7 bases between them. CDR3 coding DNA: TGTGCCAGCAGCCACACGCTATACGAGCAGTACTTC. It translates to CASSHTLYEQYF. Combining the CDR3 with reference TRBV14 and TRBJ2-7 gives the whole variable domain EAGVTQFPSHSVIEKGQTVTLRCDPISGHDNLYWYRRVMGKEIKFLLHFVKESKQDESGMPNNRFLAERTGGTYSTLKVQPAELEDSGVYFCASSHTLYEQYFGPGTRLTVT.

By proportion, this clone is medium-sized (0.01 to 0.1%). J is TRBJ2-1 and V is TRBV11-3, with TRBD2 identical over 11 bases. CDR1 is SGHNT and CDR2 is YENEEA in the germline V gene. The CDR3 runs 16 residues. V shed 3 bases, J shed 8 bases, and the junction held 9 bases outside the gene matches. CDR3 amino acids: CASSFGTSGLGDEQFF. DNA of the CDR3: TGTGCCAGCAGCTTTGGGACTAGCGGCTTAGGGGATGAGCAGTTCTTC. Full variable domain (outside the CDR3, taken from reference TRBV11-3 and TRBJ2-1): EAGVVQSPRYKIIEKKQPVAFWCNPISGHNTLYWYLQNLGQGPELLIRYENEEAVDDSQLPKDRFSAERLKGVDSTLKIQPAELGDSAVYLCASSFGTSGLGDEQFFGPGTRLTVL.

This clone is medium-sized. The rearrangement links TRBV11-3 to TRBJ2-1, with a weak D call TRBD1 (7 bases). Germline CDR1 reads SGHNT; CDR2 reads YENEEA. V shed 5 bases and J shed 1 base, with 24 bases lying between them. The CDR3 has 19 amino acids. CDR3: CASSTAGTAMSGSYNEQFF. CDR3 in DNA: TGTGCCAGCAGCACCGCCGGGACAGCGATGAGCGGGTCCTACAATGAGCAGTTCTTC.

This clone is large (0.1 to 1%). A read error may produce the germline difference seen at one junction end. V is TRBV6-8 and J is TRBJ1-5, with TRBD1 as a possible D gene (5 bases). The CDR3 length is 17 residues. Germline assignment: CDR1 MNHGY and CDR2 SAAAGT. The CDR3 spells CAISGAPHGDSNQPQHF. DNA for the CDR3: TGTGCCATCAGTGGGGCCCCACATGGAGATAGCAATCAGCCCCAGCATTTT.